Presented here are 9 T cell receptor beta chains from one specimen sequenced in a study of radiation and T cells in renal cell carcinoma. Time point indicated: blood 2 weeks post-SBRT. Treatment: 15 Gy SBRT to primary tumor, nephrectomy 4 weeks later. Assay: immunoSEQ multiplex PCR; the TCRdb copy retains only in-frame clones and omits some. There are about 130,000 clones in the sample; approximately 80% occur only once, and around 2% lies in the top ten. The source was blood, collected from a patient whose treatment included radiotherapy and nephrectomy. All receptors come from a woman aged 60 to 75 with renal cell carcinoma.

The chain has TRBV10-3 and TRBJ2-2; no clear D. Trimming took off 4 bases at V and 7 bases at J, with 13 bases between the two ends. The germline CDR1 and CDR2 sequences are ENHRY and SYGVKD. The CDR3 is 14 residues long. Here the CDR3 DNA reads TGTGCCATCAGTGGAGAGGTATCTGGCGGGGAGCTGTTTTTT. This translates into CAISGEVSGGELFF.

In DNA form, the CDR3 reads TGTGCCAGCATGGACCTTAGAGCTTACGAGCAGTACTTC. Protein: CASMDLRAYEQYF. The chain links TRBV27 to TRBJ2-7; D is ambiguous. The germline gives CDR1 MNHEY, CDR2 SMNVEV (reference sequence). Between the trimmed V and J ends, which lost 7 bases and 4 bases, there was a span of 14 bases. This CDR3 is 13 amino acids long.

This chain joins TRBV7-6 and TRBJ1-2; 7 nucleotides line up with TRBD1. The trim removed 4 bases at V and 8 bases at J, leaving 7 bases unmatched. CDR3 length equals 13 residues. The germline V gene has CDR1 SGHVS and CDR2 FNYEAQ. As DNA, the CDR3 is TGTGCCAGCAGCTCGAAGGGGGCTGAGGGCTACACCTTC. This sequence encodes CASSSKGAEGYTF.

The chain employs TRBV7-2 and TRBJ2-3; 7 bases are shared with TRBD2. V gave up 5 bases and J gave up 4 bases; unmatched junction bases: 9. Germline CDR1 and CDR2: SGHTA and FQGNSA. The CDR3 totals 15 residues. Here the CDR3 DNA reads TGTGCCAGCAGCGGGCGGGGGACCGGGTCAGATACGCAGTATTTT. This translates into CASSGRGTGSDTQYF.

V usage is TRBV5-5 and J usage is TRBJ2-1; D gene unclear. The germline CDR1 and CDR2 sequences are SGHKS and YYEKEE (reference sequence). This CDR3 has 12 amino acids. The V end lost 5 bases, the J end lost 8 bases, and 11 bases lay between the germline ends. The CDR3 region is CASSTSEYEQFF. The CDR3 DNA reads TGTGCCAGCAGTACTTCAGAGTATGAGCAGTTCTTC.

This chain uses TRBV6-1 with TRBJ1-4, with D maybe TRBD1 (6 bases). The length of the CDR3 is 14 residues. V lost 6 bases, J lost 5 bases, and 13 bases lay in between. Germline CDR1 MNHNS, CDR2 SASEGT. CDR3: CASRGTRTNEKLFF. CDR3 nucleotide sequence: TGTGCCAGCAGGGGGACAAGGACGAATGAAAAACTGTTTTTT.

J is TRBJ1-2 and V is TRBV6-6; D possibly corresponds to TRBD1 (6 bases). V shed 5 bases and J shed 7 bases, with 14 bases lying between them. Germline loops: CDR1 MNHNY, CDR2 SVGAGI (reference sequence). This CDR3 has 13 amino acids. Here the CDR3 DNA reads TGTGCCAGCAGTCCCGGGACATCGAGTGGCTACACCTTC. Translation gives CASSPGTSSGYTF.

V is TRBV9 and J is TRBJ2-1, with D tentatively TRBD1 (6 bases). This CDR3 is built from 12 residues. V gave up 1 base and J gave up 7 bases, with 6 bases separating them. CDR1 is SGDLS and CDR2 is YYNGEE in the germline V gene. The chain's CDR3 is CASSVTGNEQFF. The DNA of the CDR3 is TGTGCCAGCAGCGTAACAGGGAATGAGCAGTTCTTC.

V usage is TRBV7-9 and J usage is TRBJ1-3, with D unclear. Trimming removed 2 bases from V and 0 bases from J, with 8 bases in between. The CDR3 has 15 residues. Germline assignment: CDR1 SEHNR and CDR2 FQNEAQ (reference sequence). The CDR3 is CASSLWDVSGNTIYF. The CDR3 DNA follows: TGTGCCAGCAGCTTATGGGATGTCTCTGGAAACACCATATATTTT.